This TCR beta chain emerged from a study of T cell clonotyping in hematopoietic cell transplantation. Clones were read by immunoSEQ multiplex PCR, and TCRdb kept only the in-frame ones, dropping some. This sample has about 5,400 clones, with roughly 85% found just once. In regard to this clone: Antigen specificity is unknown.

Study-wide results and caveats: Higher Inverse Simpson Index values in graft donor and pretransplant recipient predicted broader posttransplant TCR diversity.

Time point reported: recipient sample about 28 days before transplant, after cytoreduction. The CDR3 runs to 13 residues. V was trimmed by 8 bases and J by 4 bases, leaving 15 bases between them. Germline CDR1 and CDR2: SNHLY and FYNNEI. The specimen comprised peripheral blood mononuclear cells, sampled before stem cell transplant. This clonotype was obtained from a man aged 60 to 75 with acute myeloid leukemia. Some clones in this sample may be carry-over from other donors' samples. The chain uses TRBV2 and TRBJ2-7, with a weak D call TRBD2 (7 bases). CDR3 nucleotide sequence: TGTGCCAGCGGTAGGGAGGGGGAATACGAGCAGTACTTC. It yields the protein CASGREGEYEQYF.